These T cell receptor beta chains were read from a single sample in a study of beta chain features in type 1 diabetes. Measured with immunoSEQ multiplex PCR; TCRdb has only the in-frame clones, and not every one. The data contain more than 110,000 clones, about 7% of them singletons. The sequencing sample was made of central memory CD4+ T cells from blood. These receptor sequences come from a woman in her 30s in good health. The CDR3 runs from the conserved cysteine through the conserved F or W. D genes are given only for firm matches. A row's size may be missing; if present it is once, few, many or a size class.

>NA|TRBJ1-2|NA|TRBV10-3
CASSSPGLNYGYTF
TGTGCCAGCAGTTCGCCGGGTCTGAACTATGGCTACACCTTC
>TRBD2|TRBJ2-3|few|TRBV7-2
CASSFRGRGGTDTQYF
TGTGCCAGCAGCTTTCGCGGGAGGGGGGGCACAGATACGCAGTATTTT
>TRBD1|TRBJ2-1|few|TRBV28
CASSPGGQGNEQFF
TGTGCCAGCAGTCCAGGGGGACAGGGCAATGAGCAGTTCTTC
>NA|TRBJ2-3|NA|TRBV12-2
CASRSGLCTDTQYF
TGTGCAAGTCGCTCGGGACTTTGCACAGATACGCAGTATTTT
>TRBD2|TRBJ2-7|NA|TRBV7-8
CASSPYIGTSGYEQYF
TGTGCCAGCAGCCCTTATATAGGGACTAGCGGCTACGAGCAGTATTTC
>NA|TRBJ1-5|NA|TRBV6-6
CATRTGVTSKNQPQHF
TGTGCCACCCGAACGGGGGTAACAAGTAAAAATCAGCCCCAGCATTTT
>NA|TRBJ1-1|many|TRBV18
CASSQGWDTEAFF
TGTGCCAGCTCACAGGGGTGGGACACTGAAGCTTTCTTT
>TRBD1|TRBJ2-7|NA|TRBV18
CASSRPGQGGYEQYF
TGTGCCAGCTCGAGACCGGGACAGGGCGGGTACGAGCAGTACTTC
>NA|TRBJ1-5|few|TRBV6-1
CASSESGNSNQPQHF
TGTGCCAGCAGTGAATCAGGGAATAGCAATCAGCCCCAGCATTTT
>NA|TRBJ1-5|NA|TRBV4-3
CASSQDPKSGRDQPQHF
TGCGCCAGCAGCCAAGATCCTAAGTCAGGGAGGGATCAGCCCCAGCATTTT
>NA|TRBJ2-6|NA|TRBV5-8
CASSFMGGGANVLTF
TGTGCCAGCAGCTTTATGGGAGGTGGGGCCAACGTCCTGACTTTC
>NA|TRBJ2-5|few|TRBV6-5
CASSQRRLQETQYF
TGTGCCAGCAGCCAGCGGAGACTCCAAGAGACCCAGTACTTC
>NA|TRBJ2-1|few|TRBV9
CASSASDSISSYNEQFF
TGTGCCAGCAGCGCTTCTGACTCCATCAGCTCCTACAATGAGCAGTTCTTC
>TRBD1|TRBJ1-1|few|TRBV4-2
CASSQLEGGQGNTEAFF
TGTGCCAGCAGCCAGCTTGAAGGGGGACAGGGGAACACTGAAGCTTTCTTT
>NA|TRBJ1-1|many|TRBV7-2
CASSEYLALMAFF
TGTGCCAGCAGCGAGTATTTAGCCTTAATGGCTTTCTTT
>NA|TRBJ2-5|few|TRBV11-2
CASSLASGSRTQYF
TGTGCCAGCAGCTTAGCATCAGGGTCGCGGACCCAGTACTTC
>NA|TRBJ2-1|many|TRBV15
CATSLPDNEQFF
TGTGCCACCTCGCTGCCAGACAATGAGCAGTTCTTC
>TRBD1|TRBJ2-7|NA|TRBV6-5
CASRRGQDPSYEQYF
TGTGCCAGCAGACGCGGACAGGACCCCTCCTACGAGCAGTACTTC
>NA|TRBJ2-2|many|TRBV11-2
CASSLDYTGELFF
TGTGCCAGCAGCTTAGACTACACCGGGGAGCTGTTTTTT
>TRBD1|TRBJ1-1|NA|TRBV7-2
CASSVTGGYTEAFF
TGTGCCAGCAGCGTGACAGGGGGGTACACTGAAGCTTTCTTT
>TRBD1|TRBJ1-2|many|TRBV25-1
CATTIGTGNYGYTF
TGTGCCACCACGATAGGGACAGGGAACTATGGCTACACCTTC
>NA|TRBJ1-5|many|TRBV10-3
CAIAGRDNQPQHF
TGTGCCATCGCGGGGCGAGATAATCAGCCCCAGCATTTT
>TRBD2|TRBJ2-1|many|TRBV15
CATSTRSGSDEQFF
TGTGCCACCAGCACGCGTAGCGGGAGCGATGAGCAGTTCTTC
>NA|TRBJ1-1|many|TRBV5-4
CASSLAGIRTEAFF
TGTGCCAGCAGCTTGGCAGGGATCAGGACTGAAGCTTTCTTT
>NA|TRBJ2-7|few|TRBV15
CATSRDNRAGEQYF
TGTGCCACCAGCAGAGATAACAGGGCCGGCGAGCAGTACTTC
>NA|TRBJ2-1|many|TRBV29-1
CSVEPTGSDEQFF
TGCAGCGTTGAACCTACAGGTTCCGATGAGCAGTTCTTC
>TRBD2|TRBJ2-1|NA|TRBV7-3
CASSPRTSSNEQFF
TGTGCCAGCAGCCCTAGGACTAGCAGCAATGAGCAGTTCTTC
>NA|TRBJ2-3|few|TRBV5-1
CASRLGTAVSTDTQYF
TGCGCCAGCCGCCTTGGCACGGCGGTGAGCACAGATACGCAGTATTTT
>TRBD1|TRBJ2-2|few|TRBV15
CATSRSGQGTGELFF
TGTGCCACCAGCAGAAGTGGACAGGGCACCGGGGAGCTGTTTTTT